Listed below are T cell receptor beta chains from one sample, sequenced in a study of cytomegalovirus exposure and HLA in healthy donors. Repertoires were generated with immunoSEQ multiplex PCR, while TCRdb's copy carries only in-frame clones and drops some. The sample comprises about 110,000 clones, over 60% of which are singletons, and roughly 2.9% rests with the top ten. The specimen sequenced was PBMCs. All receptors come from a woman in her sixties or seventies in good health and CMV-seropositive. CDR3s include the opening cysteine and the closing phenylalanine or tryptophan. Each record gives: clone size, V gene, D gene, J gene, CDR3 protein, CDR3 DNA. A D gene is named only where the DNA matches it firmly. Size is omitted from some rows. Given values are once, few, many or a class for expanded clones.

>once|TRBV27|.|TRBJ1-2
CASRSGGRDYGYTF
TGTGCCAGCCGTTCGGGGGGTAGGGACTATGGCTACACCTTC
>.|TRBV9|.|TRBJ2-1
CASSANPTYEQFF
TGTGCCAGCAGCGCAAACCCCACATACGAGCAGTTCTTC
>.|TRBV28|TRBD2|TRBJ2-7
CASSSLLAGYNEQYF
TGTGCCAGCAGTTCCCTACTAGCGGGATACAACGAGCAGTACTTC
>few|TRBV11-2|TRBD1|TRBJ2-1
CASSLKPGQGYNEQFF
TGTGCCAGCAGCTTAAAGCCGGGACAGGGCTACAATGAGCAGTTCTTC
>few|TRBV27|.|TRBJ1-6
CASSSLQYNSPLHF
TGTGCCAGCAGTTCTCTACAGTATAATTCACCCCTCCACTTT
>.|TRBV19|.|TRBJ1-2
CASNRGNNYGYTF
TGTGCCAGTAATCGAGGGAATAACTATGGCTACACCTTC
>.|TRBV1|.|TRBJ1-1
CTSSKQRDTKKMNTEAFF
TGCACCAGCAGCAAACAGCGGGACACGAAAAAAATGAACACTGAAGCTTTCTTT
>.|TRBV2|.|TRBJ2-1
CASSGTISYNEQFF
TGTGCCAGCAGCGGGACAATATCTTACAATGAGCAGTTCTTC
>.|TRBV7-9|.|TRBJ2-7
CASSPSAYEQYF
TGTGCCAGCAGCCCCTCAGCCTACGAGCAGTACTTC
>.|TRBV27|TRBD1|TRBJ1-1
CASSLLRTGGMNTEAFF
TGTGCCAGCAGTTTATTAAGGACAGGGGGCATGAACACTGAAGCTTTCTTT
>.|TRBV18|.|TRBJ1-5
CASSPGRDQPQHF
TGTGCCAGCTCACCTGGGAGGGATCAGCCCCAGCATTTT
>.|TRBV11-2|TRBD2|TRBJ2-7
CASSTGASGRIHEQYF
TGTGCCAGCAGCACTGGGGCTAGCGGGAGAATCCACGAGCAGTACTTC
>.|TRBV28|.|TRBJ2-7
CASSLWAGRTYEQYF
TGTGCCAGCAGTTTATGGGCAGGAAGAACGTACGAGCAGTACTTC
>.|TRBV6-5|TRBD1|TRBJ1-2
CASSYGTGSVYGYTF
TGTGCCAGCAGTTACGGGACAGGGAGCGTCTATGGCTACACCTTC
>.|TRBV6-1|.|TRBJ2-1
CASSQVEKFF
TGTGCCAGTTCTCAGGTTGAAAAGTTCTTC
>.|TRBV30|.|TRBJ2-7
CAWTVAASSYEQYF
TGTGCCTGGACTGTAGCGGCGAGCTCCTACGAGCAGTACTTC
>.|TRBV28|TRBD1|TRBJ1-5
CASSLGTAQPQHF
TGTGCCAGCAGCCTTGGGACAGCTCAGCCCCAGCATTTT